A single sample gave rise to the 22 T cell receptor beta chains below, sequenced in a study of blood T cell repertoires in COVID-19. The repertoire was sequenced with immunoSEQ multiplex PCR; TCRdb's copy has only in-frame clones and lacks some. The sample shows about 370,000 clones, over 75% of them seen only once. Specimen: peripheral blood. The receptors come from a woman in her 30s with COVID-19, enrolled during active disease.

The chain joins TRBV28 to TRBJ1-2; the match to TRBD1 covers 7 bases. With 2 bases clipped from V and 4 bases from J, the junction kept 4 bases outside the gene matches. Germline CDR1 reads MDHEN; CDR2 reads SYDVKM. The CDR3 has 14 residues. For the CDR3, the DNA is TGTGCCAGCAGTTTAACAGGGGCGGGCTATGGCTACACCTTC. Amino acids: CASSLTGAGYGYTF.

The J gene is TRBJ2-7, the V gene TRBV9; D is possibly TRBD2 (6 bases). V was shortened by 0 bases and J by 4 bases, with 11 bases between the two germline ends. This CDR3 contains 14 residues. CDR1 and CDR2 from the germline V gene are SGDLS and YYNGEE. CDR3 DNA sequence: TGTGCCAGCAGCGTAGGGGGGAGGTCTTACGAGCAGTACTTC. This gives the protein CASSVGGRSYEQYF.

The chain combines TRBV18 with TRBJ2-1; 7 bases are a match to TRBD1. J gave up 3 bases and V 2 bases, and 7 bases lay outside the gene matches. Germline CDR1 KGHSH, CDR2 LQKENI. The CDR3 has 16 residues. This CDR3 reads CASSPGQTGYYNEQFF. The CDR3, as DNA: TGTGCCAGCTCACCAGGTCAGACAGGGTACTACAATGAGCAGTTCTTC.

This chain connects TRBV5-1 to TRBJ2-3, with TRBD2 matching 7 bases. The CDR3 runs to 15 residues. Germline CDR1 and CDR2: SGHRS and YFSETQ. J lost 0 bases, V lost 3 bases, and 4 bases had no gene match. The CDR3 bases are TGCGCCAGCAGCTGGGGAGGGGCTAGCACAGATACGCAGTATTTT. This encodes CASSWGGASTDTQYF.

V usage is TRBV18 and J usage is TRBJ2-2, with 10 bases lining up with TRBD2. Germline loops: CDR1 KGHSH, CDR2 LQKENI. The CDR3 sequence is 16 residues long. Trimming cost V 6 bases and J 4 bases; bases outside gene matches: 8. The CDR3 sequence is CASSLRLAGFTGELFF. The CDR3, as DNA: TGTGCCAGCTCGCTAAGACTAGCGGGCTTCACCGGGGAGCTGTTTTTT.

CDR3 coding DNA: TGTGCCAGCAGCGAACCCGGGACAGGGTATGATGAAGCTTTCTTT. Residues: CASSEPGTGYDEAFF. The chain uses TRBV5-5 and TRBJ1-1, with TRBD1 identical over 9 bases. Looked up from germline, CDR1 is SGHKS and CDR2 is YYEKEE (reference sequence). Trimming at V came to 4 bases and at J to 7 bases, leaving 11 bases not matched to a gene. This CDR3 has 15 amino acids.

The V gene is TRBV30, the J gene TRBJ1-1, with no clear D. The CDR3 loop spans 15 amino acids. V shed 0 bases and J shed 0 bases, with 11 bases lying between them. From germline, CDR1 is GTSNPN and CDR2 SVGIG (reference sequence). The CDR3 protein is CAWSVPPRVNTEAFF. Here the CDR3 DNA reads TGTGCCTGGAGTGTCCCCCCCCGGGTGAACACTGAAGCTTTCTTT.

The chain is built from TRBV10-2 and TRBJ2-1; perhaps TRBD2 as D (6 bases). Between the trimmed V and J ends, which lost 11 bases and 1 base, there was a span of 15 bases. The CDR3 consists of 14 residues. Germline CDR1 reads WSHSY; CDR2 reads SAAADI. CDR3: CASEPEGSYNEQFF. DNA for the CDR3: TGCGCCTCCGAGCCGGAGGGGTCCTACAATGAGCAGTTCTTC.

The chain is built from TRBV2 and TRBJ1-1, with D tentatively TRBD1 (5 bases). The germline V gene encodes CDR1 SNHLY and CDR2 FYNNEI. The CDR3 length is 12 residues. The V end was cut by 4 bases, the J end by 7 bases, with 10 bases between. Here the CDR3 reads CASSGLGDEAFF. CDR3 in DNA: TGTGCCAGCAGTGGATTAGGGGATGAAGCTTTCTTT.

The V call is TRBV5-4, the J call TRBJ2-7; 8 bases align to TRBD1. J gave up 6 bases and V 4 bases, and 9 bases lay outside the gene matches. CDR1 SGHNT and CDR2 YYREEE come from the germline V gene (reference sequence). The CDR3 has 14 residues. CDR3 protein: CASSPRTGKVEQYF. The CDR3 coding sequence is TGTGCCAGCAGCCCAAGGACAGGGAAAGTCGAGCAGTACTTC.

The chain joins TRBV2 to TRBJ2-7, with 12 nucleotides matching TRBD2. CDR1 SNHLY and CDR2 FYNNEI come from the germline V gene. V trimming: 5 bases; J trimming: 4 bases; junction bases outside the gene matches: 6. This CDR3 spans 15 amino acids. The CDR3 DNA follows: TGTGCCAGCAGTTTCCGACTAGCGGGAGCGTACGAGCAGTACTTC. This gives the protein CASSFRLAGAYEQYF.

The rearrangement joins TRBV6-5 to TRBJ1-2; perhaps TRBD1 as D (6 bases). V lost 5 bases to trimming and J lost 8 bases, with 15 bases between them. This CDR3 is built from 13 residues. Per the germline V gene, CDR1 is MNHEY and CDR2 is SVGAGI. The CDR3 loop is CASSRSTTGGYTF. The CDR3 bases are TGTGCCAGCAGTCGCTCTACAACAGGGGGCTACACCTTC.

J is TRBJ2-4 and V is TRBV6-5, with a tentative D call TRBD1 (5 bases). The CDR3 is made up of 15 amino acids. Per the germline V gene, CDR1 is MNHEY and CDR2 is SVGAGI. V was clipped by 2 bases and J by 1 base, with 9 bases between them. The CDR3 DNA reads as TGTGCCAGCAGTTACAGGGGTTCGGCCAAAAACATTCAGTACTTC. Translated: CASSYRGSAKNIQYF.

The chain combines TRBV12-5 with TRBJ2-2, with 7 bases fitting TRBD1. The J segment lost 8 bases and the V segment lost 4 bases, leaving 10 bases of the junction unmatched. The CDR3 has 15 residues. CDR1 and CDR2 from the germline V gene are LGHNT and FRNRAP. The CDR3 DNA reads as TGTGCTAGTGGTTCCGGGAAGGGGGCTTGGGGGGAGCTGTTTTTT. This translates into CASGSGKGAWGELFF.

V usage is TRBV9 and J usage is TRBJ2-5, with 14 bases aligning to TRBD2. The V segment lost 3 bases and the J segment 1 base; nucleotides outside the gene matches: 8. Per the germline V gene, CDR1 is SGDLS and CDR2 is YYNGEE. The CDR3 is 18 residues long. CDR3 sequence (DNA): TGTGCCAGCAGCGCGGGACTAGCGGGAGTAGGTGGCCAAGAGACCCAGTACTTC. It specifies CASSAGLAGVGGQETQYF.

The rearrangement uses TRBV24-1 and TRBJ1-5; TRBD1 aligns across 7 bases. The V gene end was trimmed by 2 bases and the J gene end by 5 bases; junction bases not matched to a gene: 2. CDR1 is KGHDR and CDR2 is SFDVKD in the germline V gene. This CDR3 comprises 14 residues. CDR3 loop: CATSDSDRDQPQHF. In DNA form, the CDR3 reads TGTGCCACCAGTGATTCAGACAGGGATCAGCCCCAGCATTTT.

The chain has TRBV29-1 and TRBJ1-2; TRBD1 aligns across 7 bases. Germline CDR1 and CDR2: SQVTM and ANQGSEA. With V trimmed by 6 bases and J by 8 bases, 9 bases remained unmatched. This CDR3 region has 12 residues. The CDR3: CSVSTGPDGYTF. As DNA, the CDR3 is TGCAGCGTCTCGACAGGGCCTGACGGCTACACCTTC.

This chain uses TRBV5-6 with TRBJ2-2, with 8 bases identical to TRBD1. There are 16 residues in the CDR3. J lost 5 bases, V lost 2 bases, and 8 bases had no gene match. Germline CDR1 reads SGHDT; CDR2 reads YYEEEE. Here the CDR3 reads CASSFRRTGSTGELFF. The CDR3 DNA reads as TGTGCCAGCAGCTTTCGACGGACAGGGTCGACCGGGGAGCTGTTTTTT.

J is TRBJ2-5 and V is TRBV12-3 or TRBV12-4; 7 bases align to TRBD1. Trimming removed 7 bases from V and 4 bases from J; junction bases left unmatched: 6. The CDR3 spans 13 residues. The CDR3 region is CASKMTGSETQYF. Here the CDR3 DNA reads TGTGCCAGCAAAATGACAGGGTCAGAGACCCAGTACTTC.

This clone was recorded once. The V and J genes are TRBV7-3 and TRBJ1-2, with 7 bases aligning to TRBD1. After removal of 4 bases from V and 8 bases from J, the junction contained 7 bases not matched to a gene. The CDR3 runs 13 residues. Germline V gene sequence: CDR1 SGHTA, CDR2 FQGTGA. Here the CDR3 reads CASSSTGAEGYTF. The CDR3 bases are TGTGCCAGCAGCTCAACAGGGGCGGAGGGCTACACCTTC. Looking up the rest from reference TRBV7-3 and TRBJ1-2 gives the full variable domain: GAGVSQTPSNKVTEKGKYVELRCDPISGHTALYWYRQSLGQGPEFLIYFQGTGAADDSGLPNDRFFAVRPEGSVSTLKIQRTERGDSAVYLCASSSTGAEGYTFGSGTRLTVV.

A single count supports this clone. The rearrangement uses TRBV7-9 and TRBJ2-1; D perhaps matches TRBD2 (6 bases). Germline V gene lookup returns CDR1 SEHNR and CDR2 FQNEAQ (reference sequence). CDR3 size: 15 residues. V was shortened by 2 bases and J by 9 bases, with 17 bases between the two germline ends. CDR3 DNA sequence: TGTGCCAGCAGCTTATGGAGGGGCGAGAGGTTTGAGCAGTTCTTC. Its translation: CASSLWRGERFEQFF.

The chain is built from TRBV3-1 (or the pseudogene TRBV3-2) and TRBJ2-1, with a tentative D call TRBD1 (6 bases). Germline values: CDR1 LGHDT, CDR2 YNNKEL (reference sequence). There are 14 residues in the CDR3. Trimming left V 3 bases short and J 4 bases short, with 10 bases between. The CDR3 loop is CASSQAQGYNEQFF. The CDR3 coding sequence is TGTGCCAGCAGCCAGGCCCAGGGGTACAATGAGCAGTTCTTC.